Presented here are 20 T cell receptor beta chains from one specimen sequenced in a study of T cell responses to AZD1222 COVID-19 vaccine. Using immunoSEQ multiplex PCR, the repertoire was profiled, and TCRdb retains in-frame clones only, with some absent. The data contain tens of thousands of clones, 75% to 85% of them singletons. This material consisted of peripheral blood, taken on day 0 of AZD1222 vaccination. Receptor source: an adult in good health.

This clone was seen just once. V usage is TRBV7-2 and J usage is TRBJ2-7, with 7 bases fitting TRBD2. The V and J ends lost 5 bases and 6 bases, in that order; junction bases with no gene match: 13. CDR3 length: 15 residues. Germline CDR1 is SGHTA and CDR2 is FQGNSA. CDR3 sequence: CASSEGTTKGLEQYF. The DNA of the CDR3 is TGTGCCAGCAGCGAAGGGACTACCAAAGGCCTCGAGCAGTACTTC.

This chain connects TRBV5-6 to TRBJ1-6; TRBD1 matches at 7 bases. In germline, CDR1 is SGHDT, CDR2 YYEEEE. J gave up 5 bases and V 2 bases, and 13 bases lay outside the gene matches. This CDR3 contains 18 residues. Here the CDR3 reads CASSFLDRVGWDNSPLHF. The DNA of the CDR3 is TGTGCCAGCAGCTTCCTAGACAGGGTCGGTTGGGATAATTCACCCCTCCACTTT.

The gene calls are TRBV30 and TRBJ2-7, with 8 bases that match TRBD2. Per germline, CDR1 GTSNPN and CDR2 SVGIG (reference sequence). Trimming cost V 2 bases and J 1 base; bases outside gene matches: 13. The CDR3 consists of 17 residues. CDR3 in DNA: TGTGCCTGGAGTCCCGCATTGGTAGCGGGGATGTCCTACGAGCAGTACTTC. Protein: CAWSPALVAGMSYEQYF.

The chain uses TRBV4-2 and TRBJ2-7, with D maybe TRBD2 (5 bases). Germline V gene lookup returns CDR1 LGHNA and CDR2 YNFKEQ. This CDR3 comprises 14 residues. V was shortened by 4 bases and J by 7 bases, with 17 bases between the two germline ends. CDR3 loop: CASSRLGGRDEQYF. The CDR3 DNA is TGTGCCAGCAGCCGTCTGGGCGGGCGCGATGAGCAGTACTTC.

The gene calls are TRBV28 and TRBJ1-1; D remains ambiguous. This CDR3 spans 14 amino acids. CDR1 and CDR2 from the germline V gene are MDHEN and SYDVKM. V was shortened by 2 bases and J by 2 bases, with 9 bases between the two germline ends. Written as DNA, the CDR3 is TGTGCCAGCAGTTTACCGGGGTTTAACACTGAAGCTTTCTTT. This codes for CASSLPGFNTEAFF. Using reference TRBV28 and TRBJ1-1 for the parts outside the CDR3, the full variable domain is DVKVTQSSRYLVKRTGEKVFLECVQDMDHENMFWYRQDPGLGLRLIYFSYDVKMKEKGDIPEGYSVSREKKERFSLILESASTNQTSMYLCASSLPGFNTEAFFGQGTRLTVV.

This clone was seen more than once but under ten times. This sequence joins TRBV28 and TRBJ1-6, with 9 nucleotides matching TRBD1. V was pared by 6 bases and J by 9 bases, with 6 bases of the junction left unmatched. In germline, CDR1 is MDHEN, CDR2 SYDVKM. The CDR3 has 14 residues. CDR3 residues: CASRPGQGSSPLHF. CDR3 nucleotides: TGTGCCAGCAGGCCGGGACAGGGAAGTTCACCCCTCCACTTT. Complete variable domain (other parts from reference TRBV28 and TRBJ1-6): DVKVTQSSRYLVKRTGEKVFLECVQDMDHENMFWYRQDPGLGLRLIYFSYDVKMKEKGDIPEGYSVSREKKERFSLILESASTNQTSMYLCASRPGQGSSPLHFGNGTRLTVT.

CDR3 bases: TGCGCCAGCAGCCACCAAGAGCGAGGGGAAAAACTGTTTTTT. This translates into CASSHQERGEKLFF. The J gene is TRBJ1-4, the V gene TRBV4-1; D is uncertain. Per germline, CDR1 MGHRA and CDR2 YSYEKL. Trimming left V 3 bases short and J 8 bases short, with 13 bases between. CDR3 length equals 14 residues.

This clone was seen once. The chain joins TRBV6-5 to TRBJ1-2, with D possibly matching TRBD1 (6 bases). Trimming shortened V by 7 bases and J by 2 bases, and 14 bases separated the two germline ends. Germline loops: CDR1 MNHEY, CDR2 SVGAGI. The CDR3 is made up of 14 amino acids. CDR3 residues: CASTEGGVNYGYTF. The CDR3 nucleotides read TGTGCCAGCACCGAGGGGGGGGTGAACTATGGCTACACCTTC.

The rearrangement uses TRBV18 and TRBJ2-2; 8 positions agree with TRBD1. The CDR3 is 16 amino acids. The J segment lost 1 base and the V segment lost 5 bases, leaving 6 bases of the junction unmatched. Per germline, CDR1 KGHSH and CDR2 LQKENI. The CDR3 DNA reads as TGTGCCAGCTCAGCCTTTGGGACAGGGAACACCGGGGAGCTGTTTTTT. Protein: CASSAFGTGNTGELFF.

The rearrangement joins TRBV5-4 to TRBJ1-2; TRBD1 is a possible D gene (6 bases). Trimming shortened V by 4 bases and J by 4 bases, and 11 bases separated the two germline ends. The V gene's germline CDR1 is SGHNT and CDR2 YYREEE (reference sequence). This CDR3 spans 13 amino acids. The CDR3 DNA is TGTGCCAGCAGCAACCGGACAGTCTATGGCTACACCTTC. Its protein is CASSNRTVYGYTF.

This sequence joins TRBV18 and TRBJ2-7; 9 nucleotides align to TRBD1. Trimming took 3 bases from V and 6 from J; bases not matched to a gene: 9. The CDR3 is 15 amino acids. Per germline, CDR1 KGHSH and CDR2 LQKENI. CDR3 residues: CASSPLLQGAGEQYF. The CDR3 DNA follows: TGTGCCAGCTCACCGCTCTTACAGGGGGCAGGCGAGCAGTACTTC.

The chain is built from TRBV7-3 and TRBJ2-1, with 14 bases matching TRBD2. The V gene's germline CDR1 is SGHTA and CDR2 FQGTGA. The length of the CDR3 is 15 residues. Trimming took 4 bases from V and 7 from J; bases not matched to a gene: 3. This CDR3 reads CASSSGTSGRNEQFF. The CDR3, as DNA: TGTGCCAGCAGCTCCGGGACTAGCGGGAGAAATGAGCAGTTCTTC.

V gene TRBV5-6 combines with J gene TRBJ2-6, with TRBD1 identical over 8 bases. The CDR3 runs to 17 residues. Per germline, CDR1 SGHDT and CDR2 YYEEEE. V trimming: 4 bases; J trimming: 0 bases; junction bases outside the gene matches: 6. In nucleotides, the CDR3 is TGTGCCAGCAGCGCTGGACAGGGACACTCTGGGGCCAACGTCCTGACTTTC. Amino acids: CASSAGQGHSGANVLTF.

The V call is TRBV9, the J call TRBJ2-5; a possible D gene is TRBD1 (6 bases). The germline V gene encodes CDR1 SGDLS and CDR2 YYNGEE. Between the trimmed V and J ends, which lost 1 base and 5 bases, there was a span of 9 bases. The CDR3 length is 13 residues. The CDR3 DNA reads TGTGCCAGCAGCGTAAATCAGGGGGAGACCCAGTACTTC. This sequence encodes CASSVNQGETQYF.

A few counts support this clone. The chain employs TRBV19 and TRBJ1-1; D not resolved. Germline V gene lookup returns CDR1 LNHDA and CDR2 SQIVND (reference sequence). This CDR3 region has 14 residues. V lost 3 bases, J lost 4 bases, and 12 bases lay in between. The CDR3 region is CASSILDSGTEAFF. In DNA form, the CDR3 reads TGTGCCAGTAGTATTTTGGACTCGGGCACTGAAGCTTTCTTT.

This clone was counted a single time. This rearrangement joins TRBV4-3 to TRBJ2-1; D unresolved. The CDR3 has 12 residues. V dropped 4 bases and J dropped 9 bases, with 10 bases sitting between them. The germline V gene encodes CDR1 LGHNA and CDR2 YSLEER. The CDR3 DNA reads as TGCGCCAGCAGCCCAAATTGGAGTGAGCAGTTCTTC. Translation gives CASSPNWSEQFF.

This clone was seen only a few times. CDR3 in amino acids: CASSLDGIPGANVLTF. CDR3 bases: TGCGCCAGCAGCTTGGATGGGATCCCCGGGGCCAACGTCCTGACTTTC. The genes are TRBV5-1 and TRBJ2-6; D not resolved. Per the germline V gene, CDR1 is SGHRS and CDR2 is YFSETQ. V was shortened by 0 bases and J by 4 bases, with 11 bases between the two germline ends. The CDR3 spans 16 residues.

As DNA, the CDR3 is TGTGCCACCAGCACTAGCGGACTAAGCTCCTACAATGAGCAGTTCTTC. Its translation: CATSTSGLSSYNEQFF. The chain has TRBV24-1 and TRBJ2-1, with 8 bases fitting TRBD2. This CDR3 spans 16 amino acids. Germline V gene sequence: CDR1 KGHDR, CDR2 SFDVKD. V dropped 7 bases and J dropped 0; count of bases not matched to a gene: 7.

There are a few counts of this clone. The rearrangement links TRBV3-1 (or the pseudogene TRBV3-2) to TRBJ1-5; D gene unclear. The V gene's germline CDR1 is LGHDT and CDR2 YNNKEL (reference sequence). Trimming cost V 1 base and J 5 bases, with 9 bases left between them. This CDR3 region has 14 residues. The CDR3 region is CASSQGTRHQPQHF. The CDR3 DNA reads TGTGCCAGCAGCCAAGGTACAAGGCATCAGCCCCAGCATTTT.

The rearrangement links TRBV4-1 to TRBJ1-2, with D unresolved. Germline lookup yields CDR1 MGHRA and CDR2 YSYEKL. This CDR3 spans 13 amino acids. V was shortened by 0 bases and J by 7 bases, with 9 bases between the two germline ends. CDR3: CASSQDHRSGYTF. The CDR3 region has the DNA TGCGCCAGCAGCCAAGATCACCGTAGTGGCTACACCTTC.